This T cell receptor beta chain emerged from a study of blood T cells in healthy people across ages. The germline CDR1 and CDR2 sequences are SQVTM and ANQGSEA. This CDR3 region has 14 residues. Trimming cost V 5 bases and J 6 bases; bases outside gene matches: 9. Turning to this clonotype: Its target is unknown.

General observations from the study: Long-lived donors had more naive CD4+ cells and higher diversity than aged donors. In older individuals, TCR beta diversity per million T cells was lower, falling roughly linearly with age.

A sample-barcoded 5' primer and a J-beta primer mix were used in a second PCR of roughly 7 to 11 cycles. The template-switch adaptor was a 5' adaptor with 12 random nucleotides. It tagged each cDNA molecule. Each CDR3 protein is one row after TCRdb ran MiXCR on the 5' RACE reads. The table shows about 750,000 distinct CDR3 sequences, with roughly 53% occurring only once. This sequence originates from a man at least 80 years old in good health. Material for sequencing was blood. The chain joins TRBV29-1 to TRBJ2-1, with TRBD2 matching 8 bases. This CDR3 is CSVIGLAIFNEQFF. CDR3 sequence (DNA): TGCAGCGTTATAGGACTAGCTATCTTCAATGAGCAGTTCTTC.